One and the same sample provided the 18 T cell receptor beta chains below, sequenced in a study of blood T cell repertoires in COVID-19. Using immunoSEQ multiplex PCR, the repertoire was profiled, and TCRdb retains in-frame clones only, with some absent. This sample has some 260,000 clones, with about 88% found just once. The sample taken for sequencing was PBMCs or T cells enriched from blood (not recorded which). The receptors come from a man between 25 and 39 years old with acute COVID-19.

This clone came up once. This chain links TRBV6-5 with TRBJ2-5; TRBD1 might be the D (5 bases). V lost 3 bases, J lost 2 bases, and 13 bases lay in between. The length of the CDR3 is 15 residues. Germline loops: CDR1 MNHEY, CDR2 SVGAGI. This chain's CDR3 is CASSYRRAGQETQYF. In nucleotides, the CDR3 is TGTGCCAGCAGTTATCGTCGGGCAGGGCAAGAGACCCAGTACTTC.

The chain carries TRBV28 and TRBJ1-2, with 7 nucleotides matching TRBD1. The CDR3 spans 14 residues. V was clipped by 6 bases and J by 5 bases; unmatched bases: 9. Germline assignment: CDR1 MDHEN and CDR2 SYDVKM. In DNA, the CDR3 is TGTGCCAGCAGCGAGACAGGGAGGCCTTATGGCTACACCTTC. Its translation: CASSETGRPYGYTF.

CDR3 coding DNA: TGTGCCAGCTACCCCCAGGGGTTGGACACCGGGGAGCTGTTTTTT. It is translated as CASYPQGLDTGELFF. The chain recombines TRBV2 with TRBJ2-2; D is perhaps TRBD1 (6 bases). CDR3 length: 15 residues. CDR1 is SNHLY, CDR2 FYNNEI, per germline. V gave up 8 bases and J gave up 3 bases, with 16 bases separating them.

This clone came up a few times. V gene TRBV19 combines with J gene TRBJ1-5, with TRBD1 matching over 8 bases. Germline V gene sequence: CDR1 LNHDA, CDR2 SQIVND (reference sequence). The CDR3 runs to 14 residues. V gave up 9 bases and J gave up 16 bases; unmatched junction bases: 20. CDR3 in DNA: TGTGCCAGCGACAGGGGCGCCTCTCGACCCCACGTCCATTTT. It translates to CASDRGASRPHVHF.

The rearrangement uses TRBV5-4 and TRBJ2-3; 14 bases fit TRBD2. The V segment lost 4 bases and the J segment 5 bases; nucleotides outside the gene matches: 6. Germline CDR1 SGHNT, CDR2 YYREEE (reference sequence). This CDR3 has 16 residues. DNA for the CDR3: TGTGCCAGCAGCACGACTAGCGGGGGGGCCGTAGATACGCAGTATTTT. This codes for CASSTTSGGAVDTQYF.

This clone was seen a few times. As DNA, the CDR3 is TGTGCCAGTAGTATAACGGCGGGGACAGGGGCCAATGAGCAGTTCTTC. Protein: CASSITAGTGANEQFF. The chain couples TRBV19 to TRBJ2-1, with TRBD1 matching 10 bases. V was clipped by 2 bases and J by 6 bases; unmatched bases: 7. In germline, CDR1 is LNHDA, CDR2 SQIVND (reference sequence). This CDR3 comprises 16 residues.

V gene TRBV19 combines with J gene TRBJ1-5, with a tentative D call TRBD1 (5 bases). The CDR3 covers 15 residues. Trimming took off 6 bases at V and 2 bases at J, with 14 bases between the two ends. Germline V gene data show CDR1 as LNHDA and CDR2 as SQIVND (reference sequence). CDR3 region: CASSYTWGGNQPQHF. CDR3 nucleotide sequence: TGTGCCAGTAGCTATACTTGGGGCGGCAATCAGCCCCAGCATTTT.

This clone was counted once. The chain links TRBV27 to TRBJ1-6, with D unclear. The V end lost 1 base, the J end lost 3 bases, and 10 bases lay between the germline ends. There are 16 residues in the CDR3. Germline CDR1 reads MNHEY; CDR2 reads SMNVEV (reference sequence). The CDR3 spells CASSLFGLRYNSPLHF. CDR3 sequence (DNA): TGTGCCAGCAGTTTATTCGGACTGCGCTATAATTCACCCCTCCACTTT.

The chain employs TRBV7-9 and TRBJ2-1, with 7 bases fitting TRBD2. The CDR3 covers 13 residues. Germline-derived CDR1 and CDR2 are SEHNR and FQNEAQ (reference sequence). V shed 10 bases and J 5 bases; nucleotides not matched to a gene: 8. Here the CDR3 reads CANRASGNNEQFF. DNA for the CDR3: TGTGCCAACCGTGCTAGCGGAAACAATGAGCAGTTCTTC.

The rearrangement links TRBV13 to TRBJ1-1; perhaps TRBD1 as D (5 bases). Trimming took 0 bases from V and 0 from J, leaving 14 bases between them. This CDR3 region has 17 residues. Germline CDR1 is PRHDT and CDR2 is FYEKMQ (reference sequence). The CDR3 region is CASSLGQGNFMNTEAFF. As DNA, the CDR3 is TGTGCCAGCAGCTTAGGTCAGGGCAACTTCATGAACACTGAAGCTTTCTTT.

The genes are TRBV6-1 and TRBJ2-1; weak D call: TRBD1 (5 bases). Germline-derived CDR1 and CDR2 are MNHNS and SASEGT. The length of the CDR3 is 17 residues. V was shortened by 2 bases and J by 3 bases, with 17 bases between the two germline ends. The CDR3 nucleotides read TGTGCCAGCAGTGAACAGGGTACGACAAACCTCTACAATGAGCAGTTCTTC. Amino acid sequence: CASSEQGTTNLYNEQFF.

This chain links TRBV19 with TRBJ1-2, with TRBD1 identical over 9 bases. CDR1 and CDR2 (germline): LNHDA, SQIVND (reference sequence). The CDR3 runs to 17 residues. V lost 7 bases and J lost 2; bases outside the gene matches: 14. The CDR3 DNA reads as TGTGCCAGTAAAGGGGACACCAGGACAGGGGAGAACTATGGCTACACCTTC. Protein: CASKGDTRTGENYGYTF. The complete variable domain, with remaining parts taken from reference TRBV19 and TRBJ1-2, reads DGGITQSPKYLFRKEGQNVTLSCEQNLNHDAMYWYRQDPGQGLRLIYYSQIVNDFQKGDIAEGYSVSREKKESFPLTVTSAQKNPTAFYLCASKGDTRTGENYGYTFGSGTRLTVV.

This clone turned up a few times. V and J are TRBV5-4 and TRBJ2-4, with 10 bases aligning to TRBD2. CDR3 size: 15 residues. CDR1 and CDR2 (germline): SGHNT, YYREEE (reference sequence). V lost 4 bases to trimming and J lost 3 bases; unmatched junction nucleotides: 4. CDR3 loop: CASSPLAGGKNIQYF. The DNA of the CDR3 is TGTGCCAGCAGCCCTTTAGCGGGAGGCAAAAACATTCAGTACTTC.

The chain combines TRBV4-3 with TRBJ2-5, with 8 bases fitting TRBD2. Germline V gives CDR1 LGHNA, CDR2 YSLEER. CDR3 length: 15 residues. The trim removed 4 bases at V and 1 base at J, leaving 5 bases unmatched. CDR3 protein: CASSPKLAVQETQYF. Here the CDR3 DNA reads TGCGCCAGCAGCCCCAAACTAGCGGTCCAAGAGACCCAGTACTTC.

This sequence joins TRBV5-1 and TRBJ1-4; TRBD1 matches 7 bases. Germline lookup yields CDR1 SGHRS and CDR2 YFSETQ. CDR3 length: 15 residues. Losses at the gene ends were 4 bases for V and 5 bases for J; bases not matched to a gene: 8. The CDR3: CASSIGGRGNEKLFF. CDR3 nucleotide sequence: TGCGCCAGCAGCATTGGCGGCAGGGGGAATGAAAAACTGTTTTTT. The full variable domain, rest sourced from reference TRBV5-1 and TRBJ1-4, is KAGVTQTPRYLIKTRGQQVTLSCSPISGHRSVSWYQQTPGQGLQFLFEYFSETQRNKGNFPGRFSGRQFSNSRSEMNVSTLELGDSALYLCASSIGGRGNEKLFFGSGTQLSVL.

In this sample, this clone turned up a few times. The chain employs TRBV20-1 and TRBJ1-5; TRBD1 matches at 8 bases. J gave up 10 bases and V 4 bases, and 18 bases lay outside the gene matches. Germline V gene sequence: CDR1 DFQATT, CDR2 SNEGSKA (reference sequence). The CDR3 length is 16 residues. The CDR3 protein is CSATELGRGQEKPQHF. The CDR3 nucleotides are TGCAGTGCTACTGAACTGGGCAGGGGGCAGGAGAAACCCCAGCATTTT.

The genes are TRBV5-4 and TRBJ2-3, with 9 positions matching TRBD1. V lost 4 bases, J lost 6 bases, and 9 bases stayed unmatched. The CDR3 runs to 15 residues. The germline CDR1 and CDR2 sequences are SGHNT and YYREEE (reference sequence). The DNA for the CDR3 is TGTGCCAGCAGCCGAACAGGGGGCATAGGGGATACGCAGTATTTT. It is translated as CASSRTGGIGDTQYF.

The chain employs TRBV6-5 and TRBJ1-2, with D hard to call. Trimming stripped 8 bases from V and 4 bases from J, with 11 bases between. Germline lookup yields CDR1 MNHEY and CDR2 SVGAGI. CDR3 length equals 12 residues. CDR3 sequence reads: CASDVTGYGYTF. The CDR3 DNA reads TGTGCCAGCGATGTGACGGGCTATGGCTACACCTTC.